In its sample, the clone carrying this T cell receptor (beta chain) was seen once. The record originates from a study of shared clonotypes between healthy human individuals. About the research overall: Each donor's CD4 naive and CD4 memory cells filled three plates apiece, CD8 naive two, and CD8 memory one.

CDR3 length equals 14 residues. Germline CDR1 reads LNHNV; CDR2 reads YYDKDF (reference sequence). V was clipped by 8 bases and J by 2 bases, with 16 bases between them. Sequenced by immunoSEQ multiplex PCR; TCRdb stores in-frame clones only, minus some. The data show hundreds of thousands of clones, 55% to 85% seen once. J is TRBJ2-7 and V is TRBV15, with a possible D match to TRBD1 (6 bases). The sample was memory CD4+ T cells sorted from blood. Subset specified: CD45RA-negative fraction. This receptor was obtained from a woman in her 30s in good health. The CDR3 DNA sequence: TGTGCCACCTCCAAACGGCGGACAGCCTACGAGCAGTACTTC. This sequence encodes CATSKRRTAYEQYF.